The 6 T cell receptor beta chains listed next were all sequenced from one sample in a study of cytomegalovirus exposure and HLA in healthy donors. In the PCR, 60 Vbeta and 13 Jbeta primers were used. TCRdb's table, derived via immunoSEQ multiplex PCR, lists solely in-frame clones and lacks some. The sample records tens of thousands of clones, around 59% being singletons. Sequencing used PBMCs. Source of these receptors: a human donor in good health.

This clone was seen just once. The CDR3, as DNA: TGCGCCAGCAGCCTGGGACTGACCCGAGTTCTGAATACGCAGTATTTT. It yields the protein CASSLGLTRVLNTQYF. The chain combines TRBV4-1 with TRBJ2-3; tentatively, D is TRBD2 (6 bases). The CDR3 length is 16 residues. CDR1 is MGHRA and CDR2 is YSYEKL in the germline V gene. V was trimmed by 4 bases and J by 7 bases, leaving 21 bases between them.

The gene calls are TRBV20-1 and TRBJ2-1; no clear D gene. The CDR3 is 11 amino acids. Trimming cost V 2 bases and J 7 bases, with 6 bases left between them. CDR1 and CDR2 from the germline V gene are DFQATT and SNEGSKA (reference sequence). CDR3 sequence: CSARHLNEQFF. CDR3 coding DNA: TGCAGTGCTAGACACTTAAATGAGCAGTTCTTC.

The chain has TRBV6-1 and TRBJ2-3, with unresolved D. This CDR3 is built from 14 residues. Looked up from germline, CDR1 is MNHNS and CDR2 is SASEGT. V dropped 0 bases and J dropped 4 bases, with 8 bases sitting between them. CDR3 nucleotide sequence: TGTGCCAGCAGTGAAGCGCTGGCAGCAGATACGCAGTATTTT. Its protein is CASSEALAADTQYF.

CDR3 nucleotide sequence: TGTGCCAGTAGTATTAGTGGGACAAGATCCACCGGGGAGCTGTTTTTT. Its translation is CASSISGTRSTGELFF. This chain joins TRBV19 and TRBJ2-2; the D gene is possibly TRBD1 (6 bases). Germline CDR1 is LNHDA and CDR2 is SQIVND (reference sequence). CDR3 length: 16 residues. The V end was cut by 3 bases, the J end by 4 bases, with 15 bases between. Together with reference TRBV19 and TRBJ2-2, the CDR3 gives the full variable domain: DGGITQSPKYLFRKEGQNVTLSCEQNLNHDAMYWYRQDPGQGLRLIYYSQIVNDFQKGDIAEGYSVSREKKESFPLTVTSAQKNPTAFYLCASSISGTRSTGELFFGEGSRLTVL.

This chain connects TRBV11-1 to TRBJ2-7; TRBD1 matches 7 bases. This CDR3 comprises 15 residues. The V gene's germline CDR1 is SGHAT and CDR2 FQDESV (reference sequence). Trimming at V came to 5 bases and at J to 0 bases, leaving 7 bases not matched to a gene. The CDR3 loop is CASSMTGPSSYEQYF. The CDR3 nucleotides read TGTGCCAGCAGCATGACAGGGCCCAGCTCCTACGAGCAGTACTTC.

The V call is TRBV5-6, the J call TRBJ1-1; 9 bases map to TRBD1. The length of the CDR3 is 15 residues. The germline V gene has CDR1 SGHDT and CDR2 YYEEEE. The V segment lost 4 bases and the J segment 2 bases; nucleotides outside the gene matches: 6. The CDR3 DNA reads TGTGCCAGCAGCACCCCGGGACAGGGAAACACTGAAGCTTTCTTT. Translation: CASSTPGQGNTEAFF.